Sequencing of this T cell receptor (beta chain) was carried out in a study of a mutant IDH1 vaccine in newly diagnosed glioma. The CDR3 spans 16 residues. J was trimmed by 5 bases and V by 2 bases; bases with no gene match: 9. Germline CDR1 is MGHDK and CDR2 is SYGVNS. A note on this clone: Its antigen is as yet unknown.

The assay was immunoSEQ multiplex PCR, and TCRdb's table has in-frame clones only and misses some. The sample lists 50,000 to 75,000 clones, 75% to 95% seen once, with roughly 2.5% in the top ten. Points from the study as a whole: Pseudoprogression appeared independent of alterations in top peripheral clonotypes.

Time point defined: baseline, week 1 (first vaccination visit). Stated treatment: pre-vaccination baseline after standard-of-care therapy. This chain joins TRBV25-1 and TRBJ2-5, with 9 bases fitting TRBD2. This sequence originates from a middle-aged man with glioma. Specimen: PBMCs, collected from a glioma patient treated with radiotherapy, temozolomide or both. In DNA form, the CDR3 reads TGTGCCAGCAGTGAAGGGGGCGGGGGGGCCAAGGAGACCCAGTACTTC. This sequence encodes CASSEGGGGAKETQYF.